This entry concerns a single T cell receptor beta chain. In the same sample, other DNA sequences code for this CDR3. Generated by immunoSEQ multiplex PCR, the TCRdb table keeps only in-frame clones and is missing some. The data contain under 200,000 clones, 85% to 90% of them singletons. Trimming cost V 1 base and J 3 bases, with 10 bases left between them. This CDR3 region has 14 residues. Germline CDR1 and CDR2: SGHTA and FQGNSA. The source of the sample is a study of T cell responses to AZD1222 COVID-19 vaccine. The sequence was obtained from an adult in good health. This chain links TRBV7-2 with TRBJ2-7, with D uncertain. The sample here was peripheral blood, taken on day 0 of MenACWY control vaccination. The CDR3 reads CASSLGTTNYEQYF. In DNA form, the CDR3 reads TGTGCCAGCAGCTTAGGCACGACGAACTACGAGCAGTACTTC.